These 20 T cell receptor beta chains share one sample of origin, sequenced in a study of blood T cell repertoires in COVID-19. The assay was immunoSEQ multiplex PCR, and TCRdb's table has in-frame clones only and misses some. The sample includes under 250,000 clones, around 83% of them seen just once. The specimen was peripheral blood. The receptors here all came from a man aged 40-49 years with active or convalescent COVID-19.

This clone turned up a few times. Other DNA sequences in the same sample also yield this CDR3. The chain joins TRBV5-1 to TRBJ1-2; TRBD1 agrees at 7 bases. V lost 4 bases and J lost 4; bases outside the gene matches: 7. The CDR3 consists of 14 residues. Germline loops: CDR1 SGHRS, CDR2 YFSETQ. Written as DNA, the CDR3 is TGCGCCAGCAGCCCCCCCGGGACAGCCTATGGCTACACCTTC. This encodes CASSPPGTAYGYTF.

The rearrangement links TRBV5-1 to TRBJ2-6, with no clear D. The CDR3 covers 14 residues. Trimming cost V 5 bases and J 3 bases, with 9 bases left between them. Germline CDR1 reads SGHRS; CDR2 reads YFSETQ. The CDR3 DNA follows: TGCGCCAGCAGTCAAGACAATGGGGCCAACGTCCTGACTTTC. It is translated as CASSQDNGANVLTF.

This sequence joins TRBV10-1 and TRBJ2-7; 7 bases map to TRBD1. Germline-derived CDR1 and CDR2 are WNHNN and SYGVQD (reference sequence). V was clipped by 0 bases and J by 2 bases; unmatched bases: 4. The CDR3 is 15 residues long. CDR3 DNA sequence: TGCGCCAGCAGTGAGTCGGGGACAGTACCCTACGAGCAGTACTTC. This codes for CASSESGTVPYEQYF.

This rearrangement joins TRBV28 to TRBJ1-4; maybe TRBD1 (5 bases). The CDR3 sequence is 15 residues long. The V gene's germline CDR1 is MDHEN and CDR2 SYDVKM. Trimming took 6 bases from V and 3 from J, leaving 14 bases between them. The CDR3 nucleotides are TGTGCCAGCAGCAGTCTTGGAGGGGCTAATGAAAAACTGTTTTTT. Protein product: CASSSLGGANEKLFF.

This clone was observed at least ten times. This chain uses TRBV7-9 with TRBJ1-1; D not certain. The germline V gene encodes CDR1 SEHNR and CDR2 FQNEAQ (reference sequence). This CDR3 is built from 11 residues. V was pared by 2 bases and J by 8 bases, with 6 bases between. In DNA form, the CDR3 reads TGTGCCAGCAGCTTACCGGGGGAAGCTTTCTTT. This translates into CASSLPGEAFF.

The V call is TRBV5-1, the J call TRBJ2-2; 8 bases fit TRBD1. The J segment lost 4 bases and the V segment lost 5 bases, leaving 4 bases of the junction unmatched. Germline loops: CDR1 SGHRS, CDR2 YFSETQ. The CDR3 sequence is 14 residues long. The CDR3 spells CASRVTGATGELFF. In DNA, the CDR3 is TGCGCCAGCAGGGTGACAGGGGCCACCGGGGAGCTGTTTTTT. The full variable domain, completed using reference TRBV5-1 and TRBJ2-2, is KAGVTQTPRYLIKTRGQQVTLSCSPISGHRSVSWYQQTPGQGLQFLFEYFSETQRNKGNFPGRFSGRQFSNSRSEMNVSTLELGDSALYLCASRVTGATGELFFGEGSRLTVL.

V is TRBV7-3 and J is TRBJ2-7; perhaps TRBD1 as D (6 bases). The germline V gene has CDR1 SGHTA and CDR2 FQGTGA. The CDR3 is 13 amino acids. Between the trimmed V and J ends, which lost 5 bases and 3 bases, there was a span of 11 bases. DNA of the CDR3: TGTGCCAGCAGCCCAGGACAGTTCTACGAGCAGTACTTC. Protein product: CASSPGQFYEQYF. Combining the CDR3 with reference TRBV7-3 and TRBJ2-7 gives the whole variable domain GAGVSQTPSNKVTEKGKYVELRCDPISGHTALYWYRQSLGQGPEFLIYFQGTGAADDSGLPNDRFFAVRPEGSVSTLKIQRTERGDSAVYLCASSPGQFYEQYFGPGTRLTVT.

The chain recombines TRBV24-1 with TRBJ1-5; TRBD1 aligns across 8 bases. Germline CDR1 is KGHDR and CDR2 is SFDVKD. V lost 6 bases and J lost 7; bases outside the gene matches: 10. The CDR3 loop spans 15 amino acids. The CDR3 reads CATSPAGQGRQPQHF. In DNA, the CDR3 is TGTGCCACCAGTCCCGCCGGACAGGGAAGACAGCCCCAGCATTTT.

This clone occurred a few times. In DNA, the CDR3 is TGTGCCATCAGTAAGACAGGGGGCCTATCTAACTATGGCTACACCTTC. It is translated as CAISKTGGLSNYGYTF. The chain links TRBV10-3 to TRBJ1-2; 10 bases agree with TRBD1. This CDR3 is built from 16 residues. The V and J ends lost 5 bases and 0 bases, in that order; junction bases with no gene match: 6. Germline V CDR1 and CDR2: ENHRY, SYGVKD.

The chain has TRBV6-6 and TRBJ1-2; D is ambiguous. The germline V and J ends were trimmed by 2 bases and 2 bases, with 12 bases remaining between them. Germline loops: CDR1 MNHNY, CDR2 SVGAGI (reference sequence). This CDR3 contains 15 residues. In nucleotides, the CDR3 is TGTGCCAGCAGTTACGATCATTCCCAGAACTATGGCTACACCTTC. Translated: CASSYDHSQNYGYTF.

The chain has TRBV7-9 and TRBJ1-6, with D uncertain. Germline assignment: CDR1 SEHNR and CDR2 FQNEAQ (reference sequence). The CDR3 sequence is 15 residues long. Trimming took off 1 base at V and 6 bases at J, with 10 bases between the two ends. The CDR3 sequence: CASSLGGGGNSPLHF. CDR3 nucleotide sequence: TGTGCCAGCAGCTTAGGGGGAGGAGGTAATTCACCCCTCCACTTT.

The rearrangement uses TRBV19 and TRBJ1-6, with TRBD1 as a possible D gene (6 bases). The V end was cut by 8 bases, the J end by 5 bases, with 16 bases between. The germline V gene has CDR1 LNHDA and CDR2 SQIVND (reference sequence). The CDR3 covers 15 residues. The CDR3 reads CASGGGGANNSPLHF. CDR3 DNA: TGTGCCAGTGGGGGCGGCGGTGCTAATAATTCACCCCTCCACTTT. The full variable domain, in which reference TRBV19 and TRBJ1-6 provide the parts outside the CDR3, is DGGITQSPKYLFRKEGQNVTLSCEQNLNHDAMYWYRQDPGQGLRLIYYSQIVNDFQKGDIAEGYSVSREKKESFPLTVTSAQKNPTAFYLCASGGGGANNSPLHFGNGTRLTVT.

The chain combines TRBV7-9 with TRBJ1-1; D call uncertain. This CDR3 has 12 amino acids. CDR1 and CDR2 from the germline V gene are SEHNR and FQNEAQ (reference sequence). V was clipped by 5 bases and J by 3 bases, with 7 bases between them. As DNA, the CDR3 is TGTGCCAGCAGCCCGGCGGACACTGAAGCTTTCTTT. Translation: CASSPADTEAFF.

The J gene is TRBJ2-1, the V gene TRBV18; 11 bases map to TRBD2. Germline-derived CDR1 and CDR2 are KGHSH and LQKENI. The CDR3 has 13 residues. Unmatched junction bases numbered 3, after V lost 6 bases and J lost 8 bases. The chain's CDR3 is CASSGLAEYEQFF. The CDR3 bases are TGTGCCAGCTCGGGACTAGCGGAGTATGAGCAGTTCTTC.

This clone came up a few times. The genes are TRBV2 and TRBJ1-6; TRBD1 agrees at 10 bases. Germline trimming cut 8 bases from V and 9 bases from J; bases unmatched to any gene: 4. Germline assignment: CDR1 SNHLY and CDR2 FYNNEI. The CDR3 runs to 13 residues. CDR3 DNA: TGTGCCAGCCTGACAGGGGGCAGTTCACCCCTCCACTTT. The encoded protein is CASLTGGSSPLHF.

This clone has just one count. The chain has TRBV5-6 and TRBJ1-1; D is perhaps TRBD1 (6 bases). Germline V gene lookup returns CDR1 SGHDT and CDR2 YYEEEE. Trimming stripped 2 bases from V and 4 bases from J, with 18 bases between. The length of the CDR3 is 16 residues. The CDR3 nucleotides are TGTGCCAGCAGCTTTGTGGACCAAACAGGGACCACTGAAGCTTTCTTT. Protein product: CASSFVDQTGTTEAFF.

The chain has TRBV10-1 and TRBJ1-5; D remains ambiguous. The CDR3 runs 16 residues. Germline-derived CDR1 and CDR2 are WNHNN and SYGVQD (reference sequence). V gave up 3 bases and J gave up 4 bases, with 16 bases separating them. The CDR3 DNA reads as TGCGCCAGCAGTGAAAGGCCTGAAAGGAGGAATCAGCCCCAGCATTTT. It is translated as CASSERPERRNQPQHF.

This clone came up once. The V call is TRBV25-1, the J call TRBJ2-1; TRBD2 matches 8 bases. The CDR3 is 16 residues long. After removal of 1 base from V and 7 bases from J, the junction contained 9 bases not matched to a gene. Germline V lookup: CDR1 MGHDK, CDR2 SYGVNS. The CDR3 bases are TGTGCCAGCAGTGAATTTGGACTAGCCGCCGGGAATGAGCAGTTCTTC. Its translation: CASSEFGLAAGNEQFF.

This clone was observed a few times. The rearrangement links TRBV9 to TRBJ2-4; maybe TRBD2 (5 bases). Germline V CDR1 and CDR2: SGDLS, YYNGEE. V dropped 4 bases and J dropped 5 bases, with 13 bases sitting between them. The CDR3 contains 14 residues. The chain's CDR3 is CASSLAAGENIQYF. The CDR3 DNA is TGTGCCAGCAGCTTGGCCGCCGGGGAAAACATTCAGTACTTC.

The V gene is TRBV12-3 or TRBV12-4, the J gene TRBJ1-2; perhaps TRBD1 as D (5 bases). V shed 5 bases and J shed 4 bases, with 11 bases lying between them. The CDR3 has 13 amino acids. The CDR3 loop is CASSETAIYGYTF. The CDR3 bases are TGTGCCAGCAGTGAGACAGCTATCTATGGCTACACCTTC.